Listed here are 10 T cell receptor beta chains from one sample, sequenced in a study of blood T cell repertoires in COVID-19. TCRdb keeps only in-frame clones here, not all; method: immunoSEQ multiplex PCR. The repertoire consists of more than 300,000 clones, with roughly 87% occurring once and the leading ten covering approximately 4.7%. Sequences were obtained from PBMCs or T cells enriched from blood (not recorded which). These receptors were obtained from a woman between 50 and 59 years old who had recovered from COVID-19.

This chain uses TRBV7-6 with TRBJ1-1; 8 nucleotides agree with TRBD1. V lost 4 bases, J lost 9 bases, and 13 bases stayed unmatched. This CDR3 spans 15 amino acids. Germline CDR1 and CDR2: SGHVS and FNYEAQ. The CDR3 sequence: CASSSLTPGQVKAFF. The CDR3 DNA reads TGTGCCAGCAGCTCTCTCACTCCGGGACAGGTAAAAGCTTTCTTT. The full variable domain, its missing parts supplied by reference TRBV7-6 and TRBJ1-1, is GAGVSQSPRYKVTKRGQDVALRCDPISGHVSLYWYRQALGQGPEFLTYFNYEAQQDKSGLPNDRFSAERPEGSISTLTIQRTEQRDSAMYRCASSSLTPGQVKAFFGQGTRLTVV.

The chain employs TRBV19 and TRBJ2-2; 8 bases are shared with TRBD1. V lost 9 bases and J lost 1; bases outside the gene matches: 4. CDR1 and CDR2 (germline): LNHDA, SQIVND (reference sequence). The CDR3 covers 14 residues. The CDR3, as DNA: TGTGCCAGCAGACAGGGGCAGAACACCGGGGAGCTGTTTTTT. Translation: CASRQGQNTGELFF.

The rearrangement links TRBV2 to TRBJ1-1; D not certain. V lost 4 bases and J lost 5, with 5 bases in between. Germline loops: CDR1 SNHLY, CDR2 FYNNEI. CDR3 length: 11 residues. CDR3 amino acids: CASSGATEAFF. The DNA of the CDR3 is TGTGCCAGCAGTGGGGCAACTGAAGCTTTCTTT.

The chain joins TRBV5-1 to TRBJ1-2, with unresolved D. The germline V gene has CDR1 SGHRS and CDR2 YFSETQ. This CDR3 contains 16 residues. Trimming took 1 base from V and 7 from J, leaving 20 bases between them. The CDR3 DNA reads TGCGCCAGCAGCTTGAGTAGTGGTACCCCAGGAGGTGGCTACACCTTC. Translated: CASSLSSGTPGGGYTF.

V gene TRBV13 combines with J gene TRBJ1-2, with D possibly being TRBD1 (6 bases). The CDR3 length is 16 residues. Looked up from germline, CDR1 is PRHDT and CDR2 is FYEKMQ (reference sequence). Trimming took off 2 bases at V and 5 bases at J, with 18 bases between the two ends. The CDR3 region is CASSLKMGATGYGYTF. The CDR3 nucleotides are TGTGCCAGCAGCTTAAAAATGGGGGCCACCGGGTATGGCTACACCTTC.

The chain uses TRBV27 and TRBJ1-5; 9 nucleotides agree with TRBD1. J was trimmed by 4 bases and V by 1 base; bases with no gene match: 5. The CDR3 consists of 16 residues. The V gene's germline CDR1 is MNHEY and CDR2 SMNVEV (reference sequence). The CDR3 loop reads CASSLLGTGPNQPQHF. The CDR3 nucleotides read TGTGCCAGCAGTTTATTAGGGACAGGGCCTAATCAGCCCCAGCATTTT.

The DNA of the CDR3 is TGTGCCTGGAGCGCCCCCTCTACAGGGAACACTGAAGCTTTCTTT. It is translated as CAWSAPSTGNTEAFF. V gene TRBV30 combines with J gene TRBJ1-1; D perhaps matches TRBD1 (5 bases). Germline CDR1 reads GTSNPN; CDR2 reads SVGIG (reference sequence). The length of the CDR3 is 15 residues. V shed 3 bases and J shed 1 base, with 15 bases lying between them.

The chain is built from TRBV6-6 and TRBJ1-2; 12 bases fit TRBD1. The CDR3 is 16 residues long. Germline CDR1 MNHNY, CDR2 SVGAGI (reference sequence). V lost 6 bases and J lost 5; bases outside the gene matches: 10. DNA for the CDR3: TGTGCCAGCAGCTACACCGGGACAGGGGGCAATTATGGCTACACCTTC. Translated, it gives CASSYTGTGGNYGYTF.

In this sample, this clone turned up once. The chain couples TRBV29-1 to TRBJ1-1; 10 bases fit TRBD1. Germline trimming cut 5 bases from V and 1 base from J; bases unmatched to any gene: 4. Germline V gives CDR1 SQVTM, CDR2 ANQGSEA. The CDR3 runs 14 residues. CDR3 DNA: TGCAGCGTTCTGACAGGGGGCGGGAACACTGAAGCTTTCTTT. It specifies CSVLTGGGNTEAFF.

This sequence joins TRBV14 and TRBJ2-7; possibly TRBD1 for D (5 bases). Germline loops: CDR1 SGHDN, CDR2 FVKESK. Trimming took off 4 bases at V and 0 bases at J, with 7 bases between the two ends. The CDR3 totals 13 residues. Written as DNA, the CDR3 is TGTGCCAGCAGCCTGGGGCCCTCCTACGAGCAGTACTTC. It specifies CASSLGPSYEQYF.